Listed below are T cell receptor beta chains from one sample, sequenced in a study of T cells in localized non-small cell lung cancer. Using immunoSEQ multiplex PCR, the repertoire was profiled, and TCRdb retains in-frame clones only, with some absent. The sample carries under 3,000 clones, around two fifths recorded once. The starting material was lung tumor tissue, obtained before any cancer treatment. The receptor set was obtained from a male donor aged 60 or over with stage I squamous cell lung carcinoma. Each CDR3 is given with its conserved first and last residue. The D gene is left open where the match is weak. Part of the rows lack a size; the others show once, few, many or a class for expanded clones.

>TRBJ1-4|.|medium-sized|TRBV1
TGCGCCAGCAGCCCCACCGGGACAGGGGAGGAAAAACTGTTTTTT
CASSPTGTGEEKLFF
>TRBJ1-1|.|few|TRBV7-1
TGTGCCAGCAGCAATGGACCGAACACTGAAGCTTTCTTT
CASSNGPNTEAFF
>TRBJ2-1|TRBD2|few|TRBV11-3
TGTGCCAGCAGCCGACTAGCGGGGGGACCCAATGAGCAGTTCTTC
CASSRLAGGPNEQFF
>TRBJ2-3|TRBD2|.|TRBV9
TGTGCCAGCAGCGTTTCCTTAGCGGGGGGAAGCACAGATACGCAGTATTTT
CASSVSLAGGSTDTQYF
>TRBJ2-3|.|.|TRBV27
TGTGCCAGCAGTTTGATTGGTCCTCGTTCATCTACAGATACGCAGTATTTT
CASSLIGPRSSTDTQYF
>TRBJ2-4|TRBD1|large|TRBV11-3
TGTGCCAGCAGCCAACCCCCCGGACAGGGAAACATTCAGTACTTC
CASSQPPGQGNIQYF
>TRBJ1-4|.|.|TRBV18
TGTGCCAGCTCACCAGGGCAGGAACAAGAAAAACTGTTTTTT
CASSPGQEQEKLFF
>TRBJ2-7|.|.|TRBV4-1
TGCGCCAGCAGCCAGGGTTACAGCTCCTACGAGCAGTACTTC
CASSQGYSSYEQYF
>TRBJ1-4|TRBD1|.|TRBV19
TGTGCCAGTAGTCTTTTGGGACAGGGCAATGAAAAACTGTTTTTT
CASSLLGQGNEKLFF
>TRBJ1-4|.|.|TRBV19
TGTGCCAGTAGTACCCGACACGGTACTGAAAAACTGTTTTTT
CASSTRHGTEKLFF
>TRBJ2-2|TRBD2|.|TRBV19
TGTGCCAGTAGTCTCGGGACTAGCGGGGAGGTTGTTCCCGCCGGGGAGCTGTTTTTT
CASSLGTSGEVVPAGELFF
>TRBJ2-2|TRBD2|.|TRBV11-3
TGTGCCAGCAGCTTAGAACTAGCGGGCACCGGGGAGCTGTTTTTT
CASSLELAGTGELFF
>TRBJ1-4|.|.|TRBV11-3
TGTGCCAGCAGCTTATCTTGGAGGGGAAACGAAAAACTGTTTTTT
CASSLSWRGNEKLFF
>TRBJ1-1|.|few|TRBV9
TGTGCCAGCAGCTCAAACACAGCGACGGGGTCCACTGAAGCTTTCTTT
CASSSNTATGSTEAFF
>TRBJ2-7|.|.|TRBV28
TGTGCCAGCAGATACAGGGACGGGCCTCAGTACTTC
CASRYRDGPQYF
>TRBJ1-5|.|.|TRBV6-8
TGTGCCAGCAGTTACGAGGGCATGGGGCCCCAGCATTTT
CASSYEGMGPQHF
>TRBJ2-3|.|.|TRBV6-7
TGTGCCAGCAGTGGCGTAGATACGCAGTATTTT
CASSGVDTQYF
>TRBJ2-2|TRBD1|.|TRBV23-1
TGCGCCAGCAGGGTGCCGGGACAGGGGCTCCTTTTCAGGACCGGGGAGCTGTTTTTT
CASRVPGQGLLFRTGELFF
>TRBJ1-2|.|.|TRBV28
TGTGCCAGCAGGTTCGGGGGAGACTATGGCTACACCTTC
CASRFGGDYGYTF
>TRBJ1-1|.|few|TRBV30
TGTGCCTGGAGTAAGGGCGTGGACACTGAAGCTTTCTTT
CAWSKGVDTEAFF
>TRBJ2-3|.|few|TRBV11-3
TGTGCCAGCAGCTTGGGTACCCACACAGATACGCAGTATTTT
CASSLGTHTDTQYF
>TRBJ1-2|.|.|TRBV29-1
TGCAGCGTTGAGGGGCTTAGCGTCACAGGGCTAGCTCTTTTCTATGGCTACACCTTC
CSVEGLSVTGLALFYGYTF
>TRBJ1-5|.|few|TRBV18
TGTGCCAGCTCACCACGGGGGGATGGGAATCAGCCCCAGCATTTT
CASSPRGDGNQPQHF
>TRBJ2-1|.|medium-sized|TRBV11-3
TGTGCCAGCAGCACAGCTCGAGTGCCTGGGAATGAGCAGTTCTTC
CASSTARVPGNEQFF
>TRBJ1-1|.|medium-sized|TRBV11-3
TGTGCCAGCAGCCAAGCGTCCTGGATTAACACTGAAGCTTTCTTT
CASSQASWINTEAFF
>TRBJ1-3|TRBD1|.|TRBV5-1
TGCGCCAGCAGCTTGGAACGGACAGGGGGAAACACCATATATTTT
CASSLERTGGNTIYF
>TRBJ1-1|TRBD1|.|TRBV9
TGTGCCAGCAGTCAGACAGGGTACACTGAAGCTTTCTTT
CASSQTGYTEAFF
>TRBJ1-6|.|.|TRBV11-3
TGTGCCAGCAGCTTAGGAGGGGCGCCGGGTAATTCACCCCTCCACTTT
CASSLGGAPGNSPLHF
>TRBJ1-4|.|.|TRBV9
TGTGCCACCTCTTGGTGGGCAGGGGAAACAAAACTGTTTTTT
CATSWWAGETKLFF
>TRBJ2-3|TRBD1|.|TRBV5-1
TGCGCCAGCAGCTACGGACAGGGGACAGATACGCAGTATTTT
CASSYGQGTDTQYF
>TRBJ2-7|TRBD1|.|TRBV28
TGTGCCAGCAGTTCACCGGGACAGGGGGGGTACGAGCAGTACTTC
CASSSPGQGGYEQYF
>TRBJ1-2|TRBD1|.|TRBV25-1
TGTGCCAGCAGTCAGGGAGGACAGGACTATGGCTACACCTTC
CASSQGGQDYGYTF
>TRBJ1-1|.|.|TRBV19
TGTGCCAGTAGTATCCTCAAGGCGGCCGACACTGAAGCTTTCTTT
CASSILKAADTEAFF
>TRBJ2-7|TRBD2|few|TRBV18
TGTGCCAGCTCGGTAGCGGGGGAGAGCTCCTACGAGCAGTACTTC
CASSVAGESSYEQYF
>TRBJ2-5|.|few|TRBV7-1
TGTGCCAGCAGCTTAAGGCTAGCTGGCCGAGAGACCCAGTACTTC
CASSLRLAGRETQYF
>TRBJ1-5|.|.|TRBV28
TGTGCCAGCAGTTTCATCGGGGGACAGCCCCAGCATTTT
CASSFIGGQPQHF
>TRBJ2-6|TRBD1|few|TRBV19
TGTGCCAGTAGTATAGTCGGACAGGTACTTGGCTGGGCCAACGTCCTGACTTTC
CASSIVGQVLGWANVLTF
>TRBJ1-1|TRBD1|.|TRBV12-5
TGTGCTAGTGGTTTGGGGGACAGCAGTTCGAACACTGAAGCTTTCTTT
CASGLGDSSSNTEAFF
>TRBJ1-2|TRBD1|.|TRBV29-1
TGCAGCGTTGGCCAGGGGGCGGATGGCTACACCTTC
CSVGQGADGYTF
>TRBJ1-2|.|.|TRBV1
TGCGCCAGCAGCCAAGAAGAGACGCGCGTTCTCTATGGCTACACCTTC
CASSQEETRVLYGYTF
>TRBJ2-5|.|.|TRBV29-1
TGCAGCGTTGCCGTTACGGGTCAAGAGACCCAGTACTTC
CSVAVTGQETQYF
>TRBJ1-4|TRBD1|few|TRBV4-1
TGCGCCAGCAGCCAAGACCCCGGGACAGGGGGTGAAAAACTGTTTTTT
CASSQDPGTGGEKLFF
>TRBJ1-4|TRBD1|.|TRBV5-1
TGCGCCAGCAGCTTGGGGGGGACAGGGAGTGAAAAACTGTTTTTT
CASSLGGTGSEKLFF
>TRBJ2-7|.|.|TRBV6-8
TGTGCCAGCGGTGGCAGGGTCTACGAGCAGTACTTC
CASGGRVYEQYF
>TRBJ2-5|.|.|TRBV19
TGTGCCAGTAGTATAGTTGCTAGTAGTAGTCGGGAGACCCAGTACTTC
CASSIVASSSRETQYF